This T cell receptor beta chain emerged from a study of graft-versus-host responses after intestinal transplantation (dated by TCRdb to about 2021). About the study as a whole: Multivisceral, liver-intestinal, or isolated intestinal transplants were received by the recipients. The cohort enrolled 20 to 30 intestinal transplant recipients including one retransplant, and a few patients lacking pretransplant specimens were excluded. A peak of at least 4% donor T cells among recipient peripheral blood mononuclear cells was the definition used for donor T cell macrochimerism. Graft-versus-host and host-versus-graft alloreactive T cell clones were tracked in the graft, circulation and bone marrow after intestinal transplantation using bulk TCR-beta CDR3 sequencing. Every recipient was given anti-thymocyte globulin induction, then maintenance tacrolimus and steroids for approximately 3 years. To identify alloreactive clones, pre-transplant mixed lymphocyte reaction products were sequenced and then compared with unstimulated pre-transplant donor and recipient T cells. Samples from a few later patients were sequenced in-house on an Illumina MiSeq with MiXCR processing rather than by the commercial service.

Study-wide conclusions, independent of this receptor: Early after transplant, peak levels of circulating GvH clones were associated with declines in HvG clones. In patients with donor T cell macrochimerism, the allografts had high GvH to HvG T cell clonal ratios. The relatively low number and heterogeneity of intestinal transplant patients limited the conclusions. GvH clones turned up in recipient bone marrow, with some appearing earlier in ileal mucosa or blood, a pattern consistent with an intestinal mucosal origin.

Libraries were constructed by the immunoSEQ multiplex PCR assay. For most patients, genomic DNA was isolated with the Qiagen DNeasy Blood and Tissue Kit and sent frozen to Adaptive Biotechnologies for TCR sequencing. For most patients, high-throughput TCR-beta CDR3 sequencing of genomic DNA was performed by Adaptive Biotechnologies. From the authors' description of their analysis: Adaptive's ImmunoSEQ software was the source of the TCR sequencing data for 18 patients, while a few other patients were processed with MiXCR and VDJtools. CD4 versus CD8 sorting errors were corrected by removing sequences found in both subsets at a frequency ratio below 5:1. CDR3 nucleotide sequences shared between donor and recipient were removed because their origin could not be assigned. To count as alloreactive, a clone needed at least 2-fold expansion over unstimulated cells and a minimum CFSE-low frequency of 0.002% (template counts) or 0.001% (read counts). Mappable clones were those detected in sequenced pre-transplant spleen, lymph node, or MLR CFSE-low populations of the donor or recipient. Cumulative frequency of alloreactive clones was calculated as a percentage of all sequences weighted by copy number. TCRdb took over this immuneACCESS table, retaining in-frame rearrangements with V and J assigned. Such tables are incomplete; in checked studies, under half of the missing clones stem from an unresolved V gene, and the remainder is unexplained. V and J calls plus clone size are reproduced from that table; the DNA served to infer D and trimming. Here the sample has some 120,000 clones; about nine tenths occur a single time. Approximately 0.18% of the sample goes to the ten largest clones.

This clone was recorded a few times. It lacks a known antigen. Base quality data are lacking; no much larger clone is found one base away. The sample's time point label, decoded: cells obtained before transplantation from donor or recipient. CD3+CD4+ and CD3+CD8+ populations were FACS-sorted from unstimulated pre-transplant donor and recipient cells taken from spleen or lymph nodes. The material sequenced was unstimulated CD4+ T cells sorted from spleen or lymph node cells, taken before intestinal transplant. This receptor was obtained from a human donor who received an intestinal transplant.

The CDR3 in this case is CASSDILTSEYF. The DNA reads as follows: TGTGCCAGCAGTGATATTCTAACTAGCGAGTACTTC. The rearranged segments are TRBV6-4 and TRBJ2-5, and TRBD2 matches 7 of the central bases. The germline V gene gives CDR1 as MRHNA and CDR2 as SNTAGT. CDR3 length: 12 amino acids, cysteine to phenylalanine. Only the CDR3 portion is preserved as DNA: 36 bases, with reading frame beginning at the first base. V is trimmed back by 3 bases and J by 12 bases, and the junction contains 7 bases that no gene match accounts for.